A selection of T cell receptor beta chains follows, all from one sample in a study of blood T cells in healthy people across ages. TCRdb redid the calling of the 5' RACE reads with MiXCR, one entry per CDR3 protein. Among more than 650,000 distinct CDR3 sequences listed, 20% to 25% were seen once. Sequenced material: blood. The receptors were gathered from a man aged 65 to 79 in good health. Both conserved end residues are part of each CDR3. A D gene is named only where the DNA matches it firmly. Clone size is given for some rows only: seen once, a few or many times, or a class if the clone is expanded.

d_gene	v_gene	j_gene	abundance	CDR3aa	CDR3nt
TRBD1	TRBV7-9	TRBJ1-2	few	CASSVGGTGLLDGYTF	TGTGCCAGCAGCGTAGGGGGGACAGGTCTCCTCGATGGCTACACCTTC
NA	TRBV12-3/TRBV12-4	TRBJ2-5	NA	CASSSRDGGRETQYF	TGTGCCAGCAGTTCCCGTGATGGGGGAAGGGAGACCCAGTACTTC
TRBD1	TRBV3-1	TRBJ2-7	NA	CASSQEKRQGAYEQYF	TGTGCCAGCAGCCAAGAAAAGCGGCAGGGGGCCTACGAGCAGTACTTC
NA	TRBV4-2	TRBJ2-1	NA	CASSQDPRSNEQFF	TGTGCCAGCAGCCAAGACCCACGTAGCAATGAGCAGTTCTTC
TRBD1	TRBV29-1	TRBJ2-2	NA	CSVGQGIAGELFF	TGCAGCGTTGGACAGGGGATCGCCGGGGAGCTGTTTTTT
NA	TRBV29-1	TRBJ2-7	NA	CSVGQSAYEQYF	TGCAGCGTCGGACAGTCCGCCTACGAGCAGTACTTC
NA	TRBV12-3/TRBV12-4	TRBJ1-5	few	CASSIVAQPQHF	TGTGCCAGCAGTATCGTAGCTCAGCCCCAGCATTTT
TRBD1	TRBV29-1	TRBJ2-5	NA	CSVEPLTGTETQYF	TGCAGCGTTGAACCCTTGACAGGGACAGAGACCCAGTACTTC
NA	TRBV29-1	TRBJ2-2	NA	CSVEAGTGPELFF	TGCAGCGTTGAAGCTGGGACGGGACCTGAGCTGTTTTTT
NA	TRBV28	TRBJ1-2	few	CASYGPSIPNYGYTF	TGTGCCAGCTACGGGCCTTCGATTCCTAACTATGGCTACACCTTC
TRBD2	TRBV7-2	TRBJ2-1	few	CASSSAGVAYNEQFF	TGTGCCAGCAGTTCAGCGGGAGTGGCCTACAATGAGCAGTTCTTC
TRBD2	TRBV10-3	TRBJ2-5	many	CAISERLAETQYF	TGTGCCATCAGTGAGAGACTAGCGGAGACCCAGTACTTC
NA	TRBV12-3/TRBV12-4	TRBJ1-3	few	CASSLSGRVFNTIYF	TGTGCCAGCAGTTTATCAGGGAGGGTTTTCAACACCATATATTTT
NA	TRBV29-1	TRBJ2-5	few	CSVEQGETQYF	TGCAGCGTTGAGCAGGGAGAGACCCAGTACTTC
NA	TRBV7-9	TRBJ2-3	NA	CASSMDTYTQYF	TGTGCCAGCAGCATGGACACATATACGCAGTATTTT
NA	TRBV7-9	TRBJ2-4	few	CASSFGSKNIQYF	TGTGCCAGCAGCTTTGGGAGCAAAAACATTCAGTACTTC
TRBD1	TRBV9	TRBJ1-4	few	CASGADTGGRKLFF	TGTGCCAGCGGCGCCGATACAGGGGGCAGAAAACTGTTTTTT
TRBD1	TRBV6-6	TRBJ1-2	NA	CASTQDRDGVGYTF	TGTGCCAGCACCCAGGACAGGGACGGGGTTGGATACACCTTC
NA	TRBV7-2	TRBJ2-1	few	CASSPSVFNEQFF	TGTGCCAGCAGCCCGAGTGTCTTCAATGAGCAGTTCTTC
NA	TRBV24-1	TRBJ2-5	NA	CATSDPGQTQYF	TGTGCCACCAGTGATCCGGGGCAGACCCAGTACTTC
NA	TRBV5-1	TRBJ1-1	NA	CASRIGAAENTEAFF	TGCGCCAGCAGAATAGGGGCGGCGGAGAACACTGAAGCTTTCTTT
TRBD2	TRBV9	TRBJ2-3	few	CASSEGLAGADTQYF	TGTGCCAGCAGCGAAGGACTAGCGGGGGCAGATACGCAGTATTTT
TRBD1	TRBV27	TRBJ2-3	NA	CASSFNAPTGGFADTQYF	TGTGCCAGCAGTTTTAACGCCCCTACAGGGGGTTTCGCAGATACGCAGTATTTT
TRBD1	TRBV2	TRBJ1-6	NA	CAGAGQDNSPLHF	TGTGCCGGGGCGGGACAGGATAATTCACCCCTCCACTTT